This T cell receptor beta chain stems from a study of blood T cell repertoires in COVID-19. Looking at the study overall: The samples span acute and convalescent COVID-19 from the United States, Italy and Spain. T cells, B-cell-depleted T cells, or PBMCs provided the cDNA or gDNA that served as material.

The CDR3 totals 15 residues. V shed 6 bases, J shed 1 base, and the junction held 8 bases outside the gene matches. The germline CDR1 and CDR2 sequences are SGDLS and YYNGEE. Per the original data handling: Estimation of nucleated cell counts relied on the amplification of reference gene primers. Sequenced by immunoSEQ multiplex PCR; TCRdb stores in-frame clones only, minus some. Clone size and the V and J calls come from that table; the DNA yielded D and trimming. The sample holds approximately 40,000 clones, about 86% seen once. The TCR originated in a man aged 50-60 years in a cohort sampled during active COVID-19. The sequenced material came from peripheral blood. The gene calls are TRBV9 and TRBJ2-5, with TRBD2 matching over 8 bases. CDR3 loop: CASTAGGGTQETQYF. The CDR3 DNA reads TGTGCCAGCACCGCCGGCGGGGGGACCCAAGAGACCCAGTACTTC.